Each of the 11 T cell receptor beta chains below was sequenced from the same sample in a study of beta chain features in type 1 diabetes (dated by TCRdb to 2017 to 2018). The library was obtained by the immunoSEQ multiplex PCR assay. The entire amount of isolated RNA was reverse transcribed using the High Capacity cDNA Reverse Transcription Kit, so the sequenced TCRB transcripts were expressed ones. TCRdb obtained this table from immuneACCESS and retained in-frame rearrangements with V and J assigned. These tables miss some clones; where compared with another copy, unresolved V genes account for less than half of the shortfall, and the remainder is unexplained. Present in this sample are a few hundred thousand clones, 13% to 15% of which were seen just once. The top ten constitute roughly 6.7% of the sample. The sample taken for sequencing was central memory CD4+ T cells from blood. The receptors were sampled from a man aged 25-40 years in good health.

CDR3 region: CASSQDSGGRVGTQYF. DNA of the CDR3: TGCGCCAGCAGCCAAGATTCAGGGGGTCGGGTTGGGACCCAGTACTTC. The rearrangement links TRBV4-1 to TRBJ2-5; 7 bases map to TRBD1. The junction had 11 bases not matched to a gene; V was cut back by 0 bases and J by 7 bases. The CDR3 totals 16 residues. Germline V gene sequence: CDR1 MGHRA, CDR2 YSYEKL.

This clone was observed many times. The V and J genes are TRBV5-6 and TRBJ2-5; 7 bases line up with TRBD1. The CDR3 extends over 15 amino acids. Losses at the gene ends were 4 bases for V and 5 bases for J; bases not matched to a gene: 11. Germline loops: CDR1 SGHDT, CDR2 YYEEEE. CDR3 bases: TGTGCCAGCAGCGCCTCGTTGACAGGGTTGGAGACCCAGTACTTC. This translates into CASSASLTGLETQYF.

J is TRBJ1-2 and V is TRBV5-5; D is unclear. The V gene's germline CDR1 is SGHKS and CDR2 YYEKEE (reference sequence). Deletions cut 3 bases from V and 6 bases from J, with 9 bases between. The CDR3 extends over 12 amino acids. CDR3: CASSSPGHGYTF. The CDR3 DNA reads as TGTGCCAGCAGCTCCCCAGGTCATGGCTACACCTTC.

The genes are TRBV23-1 and TRBJ2-7; 8 nucleotides align to TRBD1. TRBV23-1 is an open reading frame whose function is uncertain. V gave up 4 bases and J gave up 1 base; unmatched junction bases: 12. There are 17 residues in the CDR3. In DNA, the CDR3 is TGCGCCAGCAGTCGGGGCATAGGCCGGGACAGGTCCTACGAGCAGTACTTC. This encodes CASSRGIGRDRSYEQYF.

The chain has TRBV7-6 and TRBJ2-3; D is undetermined. The length of the CDR3 is 12 residues. Germline CDR1 reads SGHVS; CDR2 reads FNYEAQ. V shed 5 bases and J shed 1 base, with 4 bases lying between them. The CDR3, as DNA: TGTGCCAGCAGCCCCGGCACAGATACGCAGTATTTT. Translated: CASSPGTDTQYF. Using reference TRBV7-6 and TRBJ2-3 for the parts outside the CDR3, the full variable domain is GAGVSQSPRYKVTKRGQDVALRCDPISGHVSLYWYRQALGQGPEFLTYFNYEAQQDKSGLPNDRFSAERPEGSISTLTIQRTEQRDSAMYRCASSPGTDTQYFGPGTRLTVL.

This chain uses TRBV7-3 with TRBJ1-2; TRBD1 matches 9 bases. The germline V gene encodes CDR1 SGHTA and CDR2 FQGTGA. J lost 7 bases, V lost 4 bases, and 7 bases had no gene match. The CDR3 extends over 14 amino acids. The CDR3 coding sequence is TGTGCCAGCAGCTCAGGGACAGGGAGCAGTGGCTACACCTTC. Protein product: CASSSGTGSSGYTF.

This clone was seen a handful of times. J is TRBJ2-1 and V is TRBV5-5; TRBD2 is a possible D gene (6 bases). Trimming took off 7 bases at V and 6 bases at J, with 14 bases between the two ends. The CDR3 length is 13 residues. Germline CDR1 and CDR2: SGHKS and YYEKEE (reference sequence). CDR3 nucleotides: TGTGCCAGCCGTACGGGGGTCGGCAATGAGCAGTTCTTC. This codes for CASRTGVGNEQFF.

There are a few counts of this clone. The CDR3 here is CASSPRLAGMYEQFF. The CDR3 nucleotides read TGTGCCAGCAGCCCGAGGCTAGCGGGTATGTATGAGCAGTTCTTC. This chain uses TRBV7-2 with TRBJ2-1; TRBD2 matches at 8 bases. The CDR3 is 15 amino acids. J was trimmed by 8 bases and V by 5 bases; bases with no gene match: 11. CDR1 SGHTA and CDR2 FQGNSA come from the germline V gene.

The chain joins TRBV2 to TRBJ2-5, with a possible D match to TRBD2 (6 bases). Germline V gene sequence: CDR1 SNHLY, CDR2 FYNNEI. The ends were cut back, 3 bases at V and 1 base at J, with 9 bases in the middle. The CDR3 runs to 14 residues. CDR3 region: CASSDAGSQETQYF. For the CDR3, the DNA is TGTGCCAGCAGTGACGCGGGGAGCCAAGAGACCCAGTACTTC.

The chain has TRBV6-4 and TRBJ1-5; D unclear. The CDR3 is made up of 13 amino acids. V lost 4 bases and J 1 base, leaving 5 bases between the germline ends. Germline-derived CDR1 and CDR2 are MRHNA and SNTAGT. The CDR3 DNA reads TGTGCCAGCAGTGTGGACAGCAATCAGCCCCAGCATTTT. This translates into CASSVDSNQPQHF.

This chain joins TRBV27 and TRBJ2-2, with TRBD2 matching 7 bases. The CDR3 totals 14 residues. CDR1 and CDR2 (germline): MNHEY, SMNVEV (reference sequence). The V gene end was trimmed by 5 bases and the J gene end by 15 bases; junction bases not matched to a gene: 15. CDR3 coding DNA: TGTGCCAGCAGTAACACAGGACTAGGAGGCTTTTTGTTTTTT. Translation gives CASSNTGLGGFLFF.